A selection of T cell receptor beta chains follows, all from one sample in a study of response to subunit inactivated influenza vaccine. TCRdb reprocessed the RT-PCR reads via MiXCR and lists one record per CDR3 protein. The sample lists a few hundred thousand distinct CDR3 sequences; roughly 22% were seen once. Source: PBMCs from blood, taken less than 22 months after vaccination. Every receptor here comes from a man aged 50-75 years who received an inactivated influenza vaccine. The CDR3 runs from the conserved cysteine through the conserved F or W. A D gene is named only where the DNA matches it firmly. Expanded clones are given a class, and other clones once, few, many or no size at all.

size	J	D	V	DNA	CDR3
many	TRBJ1-2	TRBD1	TRBV5-1	TGCGCCAGCAGCAACGGGACAGGTCGAGGCTACACCTTC	CASSNGTGRGYTF
few	TRBJ2-5	-	TRBV11-1	TGTGCCAGCAGCCAACATGCGCGGCAAGAGACCCAGTACTTC	CASSQHARQETQYF
-	TRBJ1-4	-	TRBV7-8	TGTGCCAGCAGCTCACTTCTTACAGGGCGGACTCGTGAAAAACTGTTTTTT	CASSSLLTGRTREKLFF
few	TRBJ2-7	-	TRBV7-2	TGTGCCAGCAGCAGCCGACGGGAATCCTACGAGCAGTACTTC	CASSSRRESYEQYF
-	TRBJ2-5	-	TRBV28	TGTGCCAGCAGTTTACCCTACGAGACCCAGTACTTC	CASSLPYETQYF
few	TRBJ2-2	TRBD2	TRBV12-3/TRBV12-4	TGTGCCAGCAGTCCTCCTACTAGCGGGGGATTCACCGGGGAGCTGTTTTTT	CASSPPTSGGFTGELFF
-	TRBJ2-5	-	TRBV7-9	TGTGCCAGCAGCTTAGCACACTGGGAGACCCAGTACTTC	CASSLAHWETQYF
few	TRBJ1-1	-	TRBV29-1	TGCAGCGTTTTCCGTGGCGGCACTGAAGCTTTCTTT	CSVFRGGTEAFF
few	TRBJ1-1	-	TRBV10-3	TGTGCCATCAGTGGAGGCCTCGTGAACACTGAAGCTTTCTTT	CAISGGLVNTEAFF
many	TRBJ2-1	-	TRBV24-1	TGTGCCACCAGTCCGGGTTGGAATGAGCAGTTCTTC	CATSPGWNEQFF
-	TRBJ2-1	-	TRBV12-3/TRBV12-4	TGTGCCAGCAGTAGGGGGTTCTCCTACAATGAGCAGTTCTTC	CASSRGFSYNEQFF
-	TRBJ2-1	-	TRBV12-3/TRBV12-4	TGTGCCAGCAGTCCTCGGTGGAGTTCCTACAATGAGCAGTTCTTC	CASSPRWSSYNEQFF